This T cell receptor beta chain was sequenced for a study of human T cells and chemical hapten exposure. Study at large: The study traced per-sample TCR yield variation mainly to small differences in pooled library volumes.

Each cDNA molecule in the library carried unique molecular identifiers. Each CDR3 protein gets one entry after TCRdb re-called the reads with MiXCR. The top ten hold around 1.5% of the sample, which has about 120,000 distinct CDR3 sequences, approximately 9% seen once. Ten or more counts support this clonotype. Unfractionated whole blood served as the source for total RNA extraction. The CDR3 length is 16 residues. Germline V lookup: CDR1 SGHKS, CDR2 YYEKEE (reference sequence). The V segment lost 7 bases and the J segment 6 bases; nucleotides outside the gene matches: 13. The V call is TRBV5-5, the J call TRBJ2-4, with 10 bases identical to TRBD1. The sequenced material came from whole blood. The clonotype was recovered from a human donor in good health. Some clones in this sample may be carry-over from other donors' samples. CDR3 loop: CASGRQGAGAGNIQYF. The CDR3 region has the DNA TGTGCCAGCGGAAGACAGGGGGCGGGGGCCGGAAACATTCAGTACTTC.